This T cell receptor beta chain was identified during a study of PD-1 blockade in classical Hodgkin lymphoma. Sequenced by immunoSEQ multiplex PCR; TCRdb stores in-frame clones only, minus some. This table holds under 100,000 clones, about nine tenths found once. This CDR3 is 12 amino acids long. The germline V gene has CDR1 SGHRS and CDR2 YFSETQ. On this clone itself: Its antigen is undetermined. One end of the junction is discordant with germline, which a read error may explain.

Overall study findings and caveats: Lower baseline TCR diversity was reported for newly diagnosed patients than for healthy donors. Anyone who began nivolumab under 1 year after ASCT was excluded. The baseline diversity of complete responders showed similarity to that of newly diagnosed patients.

In every patient, relapse followed autologous stem cell transplantation, while exposure to brentuximab vedotin differed. Complete response, partial response or progressive disease were the best responses. The material was peripheral blood mononuclear cells (PBMCs), obtained before the second cycle of nivolumab. The receptor was derived from a human donor with classical Hodgkin lymphoma. The rearrangement links TRBV5-1 to TRBJ2-2; D gene uncertain. DNA of the CDR3: TGTGCCAGCAGCCGCTCGGCCGGGGAGCTGTTTTTT. Protein product: CASSRSAGELFF. The entire variable domain, with the rest obtained from reference TRBV5-1 and TRBJ2-2, is as follows: KAGVTQTPRYLIKTRGQQVTLSCSPISGHRSVSWYQQTPGQGLQFLFEYFSETQRNKGNFPGRFSGRQFSNSRSEMNVSTLELGDSALYLCASSRSAGELFFGEGSRLTVL.